The present entry profiles one T cell receptor beta chain with its context. No antigen is known for it. No base quality values were provided; no much bigger clone lies one nucleotide off. TCRbeta CDR3 regions were amplified from genomic DNA using the immunoSEQ Assay, a bias-controlled multiplex PCR. In the source study's methods: Within the assay, amplification of reference gene primers was used to estimate how many nucleated cells each sample contained. To quantify the absolute abundance of each unique TCRbeta CDR3 rearrangement, sequence reads were collapsed and filtered. For each sample, productive Simpson clonality was calculated as the square root of Simpson's diversity index over productive rearrangements. TCRdb carries this immuneACCESS record with in-frame sequences only. Its versions omit some clonotypes, under half of them owing to an unresolved V gene in the studies checked, with the rest unexplained. That table supplies the V and J calls and clone size; D and trimming were determined from the DNA. For this sample the table gives approximately 460,000 clones, of which 75% to 90% were detected only once. Of the sample, 0.7% to 1% falls within the top ten clones.

One collaborating source in Seattle enrolled patients while the patients were actively infected and followed the patients over time throughout the course of disease. Each collaborating institution followed its own protocols to collect whole blood in K2EDTA tubes. For TCRbeta analysis, collaborator samples were shipped as frozen whole blood, as isolated PBMCs, or as DNA extracted from either sample type. The data are from a study of blood T cell repertoires in COVID-19 (dated by TCRdb to 2019 to 2021). Looking at the study overall: Samples from collaborators originated in the United States, Italy and Spain and spanned both the acute and convalescent phases of COVID-19. The sample metadata nearly always contained a de-identified subject ID, COVID-19 status, age in years and sex. The samples were drawn from the first 160 participants of the ongoing ImmuneRACE study and from over a thousand subjects provided by 6 global collaborators. The prospective study material was composed of cDNA or gDNA derived from T cells, B-cell-depleted T cells, or PBMCs. HLA class I and class II types, where available, came from metadata supplied by the sample provider rather than from assay-based typing. Subjects who had been exposed to COVID-19, were actively infected with it, or had recovered from it provided the deeply sampled blood TCRbeta repertoires that made up the dataset. The repertoires were released in a freely available public database meant as a resource for research on the immune response to SARS-CoV-2.

Overall study outcomes, separate from this receptor: How much clinical and demographic metadata was included differed by source and by participant, and the metadata was provided uncurated.

The CDR3 starts with the cysteine, ends with the phenylalanine, and has 15 residues. The kept DNA is CDR3 alone, 45 bases in frame from the first base. The V and J ends are trimmed by 1 base and 1 base, leaving 8 bases between them. CDR1 and CDR2, per the germline V gene, are MNHNS and SASEGT. The source material was peripheral blood. The TCR comes from a man between 18 and 35 years old with COVID-19, enrolled during active disease. The rearrangement joined TRBV6-1 to TRBJ1-3; no D gene call is confident. The DNA sequence is given as TGTGCCAGCAGTGAAGGTCACAGTTCTGGAAACACCATATATTTT. This sequence encodes CASSEGHSSGNTIYF.